This record covers a single T cell receptor beta chain. The antigen remains unidentified. Vbeta (60) and Jbeta (13) primers were used in the PCR. Produced via immunoSEQ multiplex PCR; TCRdb's table is partial and in-frame only. The table lists about 92,000 clones, 81% of them singletons. The CDR3 has 15 amino acids. Trimming stripped 7 bases from V and 2 bases from J, with 17 bases between. Germline assignment: CDR1 SNHLY and CDR2 FYNNEI. These data originate in a study of cytomegalovirus exposure and HLA in healthy donors. General study results and limits: Later, an analysis found that common viral pathogens appeared to be linked with several of the most significant clusters.

The receptor was isolated from a girl aged 2 to 10 in good health and CMV-seropositive. J is TRBJ1-1 and V is TRBV2; possible D gene TRBD1, 5 bases. The sequencing sample was made of PBMCs. In DNA form, the CDR3 reads TGTGCCAGCACCCCCGACCAGGGAGGCAACACTGAAGCTTTCTTT. Residues: CASTPDQGGNTEAFF.